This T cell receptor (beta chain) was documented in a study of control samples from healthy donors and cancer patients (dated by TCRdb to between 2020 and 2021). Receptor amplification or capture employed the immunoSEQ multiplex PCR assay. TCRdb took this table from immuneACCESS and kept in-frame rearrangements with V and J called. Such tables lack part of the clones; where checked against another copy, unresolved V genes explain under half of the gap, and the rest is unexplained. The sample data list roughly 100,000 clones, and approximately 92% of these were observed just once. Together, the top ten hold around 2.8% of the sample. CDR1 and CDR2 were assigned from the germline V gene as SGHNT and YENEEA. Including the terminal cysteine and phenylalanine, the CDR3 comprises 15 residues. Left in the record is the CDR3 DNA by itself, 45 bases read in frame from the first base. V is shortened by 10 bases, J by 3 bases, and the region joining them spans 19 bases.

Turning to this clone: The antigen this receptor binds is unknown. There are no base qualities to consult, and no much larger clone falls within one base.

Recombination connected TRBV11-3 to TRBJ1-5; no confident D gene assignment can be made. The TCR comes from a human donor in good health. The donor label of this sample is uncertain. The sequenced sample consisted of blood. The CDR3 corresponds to CANTVGRGFNQPQHF. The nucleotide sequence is TGTGCCAACACGGTAGGCCGCGGGTTCAATCAGCCCCAGCATTTT.